The 12 T cell receptor beta chains given below trace back to one sample, sequenced in a study of cytotoxic CD8 clonotypes in ibrutinib-treated CLL. This table comes from immunoSEQ multiplex PCR, and its TCRdb copy is limited to in-frame clones, with some not included. The sample yields tens of thousands of clones, over 45% seen once. Sequencing was performed on PBMCs, taken before ibrutinib treatment. The receptors were gathered from a human donor with chronic lymphocytic leukemia.

The V and J genes are TRBV4-2 and TRBJ2-5; 7 nucleotides match TRBD2. This CDR3 is built from 15 residues. Trimming took 0 bases from V and 7 from J; bases not matched to a gene: 8. Germline-derived CDR1 and CDR2 are LGHNA and YNFKEQ. DNA of the CDR3: TGTGCCAGCAGCCAAGAAGCGAGCGGGGACGTGACCCAGTACTTC. It is translated as CASSQEASGDVTQYF.

The CDR3 reads CASSYSKKGGANEQYF. CDR3 DNA: TGTGCCAGCAGTTACTCGAAAAAGGGAGGGGCGAACGAGCAGTACTTC. The rearrangement uses TRBV6-5 and TRBJ2-7; 7 positions agree with TRBD2. There are 16 residues in the CDR3. Germline trimming cut 0 bases from V and 5 bases from J; bases unmatched to any gene: 10. Germline CDR1 is MNHEY and CDR2 is SVGAGI.

This clone was counted ten times or more. J is TRBJ1-1 and V is TRBV28, with D perhaps matching TRBD1 (5 bases). The CDR3 totals 13 residues. The V gene lost 3 bases and the J gene lost 4 bases, with 9 bases spanning the gap. Germline-derived CDR1 and CDR2 are MDHEN and SYDVKM. DNA of the CDR3: TGTGCCAGCAGTTTCCCCAGGGTCACTGAAGCTTTCTTT. It yields the protein CASSFPRVTEAFF.

Only one count was recorded for this clone. J is TRBJ1-1 and V is TRBV10-2, with 10 bases matching TRBD1. CDR3 length equals 13 residues. J lost 11 bases, V lost 4 bases, and 7 bases had no gene match. Germline lookup yields CDR1 WSHSY and CDR2 SAAADI. CDR3 sequence (DNA): TGCGCCAGCAGTGTGGACAGGGGGGTTGGGGCTTTCTTT. It yields the protein CASSVDRGVGAFF.

The gene calls are TRBV6-1 and TRBJ2-5; D gene unclear. V lost 6 bases, J lost 1 base, and 12 bases lay in between. The CDR3 consists of 14 residues. Per germline, CDR1 MNHNS and CDR2 SASEGT. DNA of the CDR3: TGTGCCAGCAGAATCTCAGTAGCCCAAGAGACCCAGTACTTC. Translated: CASRISVAQETQYF.

V usage is TRBV19 and J usage is TRBJ1-1; 7 bases are shared with TRBD1. J gave up 1 base and V 7 bases, and 6 bases lay outside the gene matches. Germline CDR1 is LNHDA and CDR2 is SQIVND (reference sequence). This CDR3 is built from 14 residues. This CDR3 reads CASIRDRQNTEAFF. For the CDR3, the DNA is TGTGCCAGTATCCGGGACAGACAGAACACTGAAGCTTTCTTT.

This clone came up a few times. This chain uses TRBV27 with TRBJ2-1, with a tentative D call TRBD2 (6 bases). The CDR3 loop spans 16 amino acids. CDR1 is MNHEY, CDR2 SMNVEV, per germline (reference sequence). The V end was cut by 2 bases, the J end by 9 bases, with 20 bases between. The CDR3 bases are TGTGCCAGCAGTTTAACTAGCACCCAATTCTACTTTGAGCAGTTCTTC. Protein sequence: CASSLTSTQFYFEQFF.

This chain joins TRBV7-9 and TRBJ1-2; 8 bases map to TRBD1. V lost 1 base and J lost 7; bases outside the gene matches: 11. The CDR3 extends over 16 amino acids. Germline values: CDR1 SEHNR, CDR2 FQNEAQ (reference sequence). CDR3 DNA sequence: TGTGCCAGCAGCTTAGACGACAGGGGCAGCTTTGGTGGCTACACCTTC. Amino acid sequence: CASSLDDRGSFGGYTF.

The chain joins TRBV18 to TRBJ1-1, with a weak D call TRBD1 (6 bases). Germline V gives CDR1 KGHSH, CDR2 LQKENI. The CDR3 is made up of 13 amino acids. Trimming stripped 5 bases from V and 1 base from J, with 8 bases between. CDR3 sequence (DNA): TGTGCCAGCTCAAGGACAGAGAACACTGAAGCTTTCTTT. Its protein product is CASSRTENTEAFF.

This clone was counted ten times or more. The rearrangement joins TRBV11-2 to TRBJ2-5; D gene unclear. V lost 3 bases and J lost 5, with 4 bases in between. The germline CDR1 and CDR2 sequences are SGHAT and FQNNGV. This CDR3 comprises 11 residues. The CDR3 DNA is TGTGCCAGCAGCTTCGGGGAGACCCAGTACTTC. Protein product: CASSFGETQYF.

In this sample, this clone is medium-sized. V and J are TRBV14 and TRBJ2-7; 9 bases map to TRBD1. The CDR3 totals 14 residues. V gave up 4 bases and J gave up 5 bases; unmatched junction bases: 6. Germline CDR1 is SGHDN and CDR2 is FVKESK. The CDR3 DNA follows: TGTGCCAGCAGCCCCGGGACAGGGTTCCACGAGCAGTACTTC. Its translation: CASSPGTGFHEQYF.

CDR3 sequence reads: CASNPRGTSVETQYF. The CDR3 coding sequence is TGCGCCAGCAACCCCCGGGGTACTAGCGTTGAGACCCAGTACTTC. This sequence joins TRBV5-1 and TRBJ2-5; 7 nucleotides match TRBD2. Germline V gene lookup returns CDR1 SGHRS and CDR2 YFSETQ. The trim removed 6 bases at V and 5 bases at J, leaving 13 bases unmatched. The CDR3 runs 15 residues.